These T cell receptor beta chains were read from a single sample in a study of blood T cell repertoires in COVID-19. Only in-frame clones appear in the TCRdb table, and some are missing; sequencing was by immunoSEQ multiplex PCR. The table has over 65,000 clones, around nine tenths seen once. The material sequenced was peripheral blood. Receptor source: a woman of 80 years or more with acute or convalescent COVID-19. The CDR3 runs from the conserved cysteine through the conserved F or W. D genes are given only for firm matches. Only some rows state a clone size, as once, few, many or a class for expanded clones.

D: NA
length: 14
J: TRBJ2-3
size: NA
V: TRBV2
DNA: TGTGCCAGCAGTGAGACTTACCCCACAGATACGCAGTATTTT
CDR3: CASSETYPTDTQYF

D: NA
length: 11
J: TRBJ2-1
size: NA
V: TRBV3-1/TRBV3-2
DNA: TGTGCCAGCAGCTTCATCCATGAGCAGTTCTTC
CDR3: CASSFIHEQFF

D: NA
length: 14
J: TRBJ2-7
size: NA
V: TRBV7-9
DNA: TGTGCCAGCAGCTTGTCGGACAGACCCTACGAGCAGTACTTC
CDR3: CASSLSDRPYEQYF

D: NA
length: 15
J: TRBJ2-7
size: NA
V: TRBV4-1
DNA: TGCGCCAGCAGCCAAGAGCCAGGGGGACTGTTCGAGCAGTACTTC
CDR3: CASSQEPGGLFEQYF

D: NA
length: 14
J: TRBJ2-2
size: NA
V: TRBV7-9
DNA: TGTGCCAGCACGAACAGGGCGAACACCGGGGAGCTGTTTTTT
CDR3: CASTNRANTGELFF

D: TRBD1
length: 14
J: TRBJ2-3
size: once
V: TRBV2
DNA: TGTGCCAGCAGTGTTAGGGGGCAAACAGATACGCAGTATTTT
CDR3: CASSVRGQTDTQYF

D: NA
length: 14
J: TRBJ1-6
size: NA
V: TRBV27
DNA: TGTGCCAGCAGTTTACAGGGCTATAATTCACCCCTCCACTTT
CDR3: CASSLQGYNSPLHF

D: TRBD1
length: 15
J: TRBJ2-7
size: NA
V: TRBV6-5
DNA: TGTGCCACCAGTATCCCGGCAGGGGGACCCTACGAGCAGTACTTC
CDR3: CATSIPAGGPYEQYF

D: TRBD2
length: 15
J: TRBJ2-7
size: NA
V: TRBV5-1
DNA: TGCGCCAGCAGCTTGCTAGCGGGAGGATCCTACGAGCAGTACTTC
CDR3: CASSLLAGGSYEQYF

D: NA
length: 13
J: TRBJ2-1
size: few
V: TRBV4-2
DNA: TGTGCCAGCAGCCAAGAACTATCCGATGAGCAGTTCTTC
CDR3: CASSQELSDEQFF

D: NA
length: 11
J: TRBJ2-7
size: NA
V: TRBV5-1
DNA: TGCGCCAGCAGCTTGGCCGGCGAGCAGTACTTC
CDR3: CASSLAGEQYF

D: NA
length: 17
J: TRBJ1-1
size: NA
V: TRBV18
DNA: TGTGCCAGCTCACCCCAATTCCGACAGTCCATGAACACTGAAGCTTTCTTT
CDR3: CASSPQFRQSMNTEAFF

D: TRBD1
length: 17
J: TRBJ1-3
size: NA
V: TRBV3-1/TRBV3-2
DNA: TGTGCCAGCACGCTGACGGACAGGGGATACTCTGGAAACACCATATATTTT
CDR3: CASTLTDRGYSGNTIYF

D: TRBD1
length: 15
J: TRBJ1-1
size: NA
V: TRBV5-1
DNA: TGCGCCAGCAGCCCGAGACAGGGGATGAACACTGAAGCTTTCTTT
CDR3: CASSPRQGMNTEAFF

D: NA
length: 16
J: TRBJ1-5
size: NA
V: TRBV18
DNA: TGTGCCAGCTCGCGAACGCAGGGCGGCGGCAATCAGCCCCAGCATTTT
CDR3: CASSRTQGGGNQPQHF